This TCR beta chain comes out of a study of shared clonotypes between healthy human individuals. The overall study: In total, the donors were two women and a few men aged 18 to 49.

Deep-level settings were used for running the assay. Original analysis: Junction-only sequences without quality scores came from ImmunoSEQ, so filtering differed. TCRdb's table, derived via immunoSEQ multiplex PCR, lists solely in-frame clones and lacks some. That table supplies the V and J calls and clone size; D and trimming were determined from the DNA. Found here are about a million clones, roughly 72% of them singletons; the top ten hold about 1.5%. Germline CDR1 and CDR2: SGHRS and YFSETQ. The CDR3 has 15 residues. Trimming left V 3 bases short and J 5 bases short, with 16 bases between. A note on this clone: Its antigen remains unknown.

Study-wide results and caveats: Shared clonotypes: about 4.6% naive CD4, 3% to 3.5% naive CD8, roughly 2.2% memory CD4, 0.4% to 0.5% memory CD8.

The chain uses TRBV5-1 and TRBJ2-3, with D tentatively TRBD1 or TRBD2 (7 bases each). The sequence was collected from a man younger than 30 in good health. The sample comprised memory CD4+ T cells sorted from blood. Indicated subset: CD45RA-negative fraction. The CDR3 nucleotides are TGCGCCAGCAGCTCGACAGGGAGGGAGATAGATACGCAGTATTTT. Protein product: CASSSTGREIDTQYF. The entire variable domain, with the rest obtained from reference TRBV5-1 and TRBJ2-3, is as follows: KAGVTQTPRYLIKTRGQQVTLSCSPISGHRSVSWYQQTPGQGLQFLFEYFSETQRNKGNFPGRFSGRQFSNSRSEMNVSTLELGDSALYLCASSSTGREIDTQYFGPGTRLTVL.